This TCR gamma chain was sequenced in a study of fetal and pediatric gammadelta thymocytes (dated by TCRdb to 2021 to 2024). About the study as a whole: The bulk gammadelta thymocyte repertoires combined previously published and newly generated, unpublished data and were used to strengthen a single-cell study of gammadelta thymocyte development. In total, the bulk gammadelta thymocyte repertoire set covered approximately ten subjects, made up of 7 pediatric thymus donors and 3 fetal thymus donors. The bulk gammadelta thymocyte repertoires combined unpublished data with previously published data (refs 27,28). To increase subject numbers and strengthen the CDR3 publicity analysis, bulk TCR repertoire data were added. Findings and caveats that apply to the study as a whole: Fetal gammadelta thymocyte repertoires were previously reported to be enriched for TRDV2, TRGV8 and TRGV9 usage, low N additions and public CDR3s compared with post-natal repertoires.

Thymocytes were stained with Zombie NIR viability dye and antibodies against CD3 (UCHT1), TCRgammadelta (11F2), TCRVgamma9 (IMMU360) and TCRVdelta2 (IMMU389). TRD and TRG CDR3 repertoires were generated in bulk, separately, from sorted Vgamma9Vdelta2 and nonVgamma9Vdelta2 gammadelta thymocytes obtained from human fetal and pediatric thymuses. Pediatric thymus tissue was collected in Belgium from children having cardiac surgery. Pediatric thymus donors in the study were aged between about 1 and 12 years. Thymic cell suspensions were made from fetal and post-natal thymuses as previously described. Vgamma9Vdelta2 thymocytes were sorted as CD3+ gammadeltaTCR+ Vgamma9+ Vdelta2+ cells. Cells were sorted on a FACS Aria III cell sorter (BD Biosciences). The CDR3 spans 13 residues, from the cysteine through the phenylalanine. Of all the DNA, just the CDR3 is kept, 39 bases in frame from base 1. CDR1 and CDR2 are read off the germline V gene (reference sequence) as GITISATS and ISYDGTV. Trimming takes 3 bases off V and 0 bases off J; junction bases not matched to a gene: 2.

Relative to its sample, this clone is medium-sized (0.01 to 0.1%). Its antigen remains unidentified. No qualities accompany the bases; no much larger clone lies one base away. Sequencer: Illumina MiSeq. The authors processed their data as follows. For the publicity analysis, the Vgamma9Vdelta2 and nonVgamma9Vdelta2 bulk CDR3 files from each subject were merged to form one combined repertoire per subject. CDR3 publicity was scored from 0 to 19 by checking each amino acid sequence across 9 single-cell datasets and 10 bulk repertoires, using base R and dplyr. With CATT, TCRdb called clones again from the public reads; duplicate DNA rows were later joined. These V and J calls rely on TCRdb rather than the paper's analysis. The sample table holds roughly 600 gamma-chain clones, of which over 1% were seen once. Of the sample, 10% to 15% is held by the ten largest clones.

The receptor chain draws on TRGV9 and TRGJ1 or TRGJ2. This clonotype was obtained from a child who underwent cardiac surgery and was recorded as healthy. The sequenced material came from Vgamma9Vdelta2 gamma-delta T cells from the thymus. What the cell subset or site label conveys for this sample: sorted CD3+gammadeltaTCR+Vgamma9+Vdelta2+ thymocytes. The CDR3 has the sequence CALWESNYYKKLF. The DNA sequence is TGTGCCTTGTGGGAGTCGAATTATTATAAGAAACTCTTT.